Here is one T cell receptor beta chain with its context. Antigen unknown. Clones were sequenced by immunoSEQ multiplex PCR, and TCRdb holds only the in-frame ones, with some missing. The sample has around 150,000 clones, approximately 90% seen once; the top ten hold more than 1.1%. This record comes from a study of T cell responses to AZD1222 COVID-19 vaccine. Study results and limitations: With two AZD1222 doses given, Spike-specific TCR breadth and depth both rose. White British ancestry dominated among donors, who included more females, and clonal diversity was possibly underestimated. Across the whole spike, CD4 TCRs peaked at regions 160-218 and 743-854. Without day 14 samples, only post-peak T cell repertoires were studied.

The TCR sequence derives from an adult in good health. The specimen was peripheral blood, collected on day 0 of AZD1222 vaccination.

CDR3 residues: CASSLGPENYGYTF. The CDR3 nucleotides are TGTGCCAGCAGCTTGGGCCCGGAGAACTATGGCTACACCTTC. V is TRBV5-6 and J is TRBJ1-2, with unresolved D. The V end lost 0 bases, the J end lost 2 bases, and 8 bases lay between the germline ends. CDR3 length: 14 amino acids. Germline lookup yields CDR1 SGHDT and CDR2 YYEEEE. The variable domain in full, with the rest retrieved from reference TRBV5-6 and TRBJ1-2, is DAGVTQSPTHLIKTRGQQVTLRCSPKSGHDTVSWYQQALGQGPQFIFQYYEEEERQRGNFPDRFSGHQFPNYSSELNVNALLLGDSALYLCASSLGPENYGYTFGSGTRLTVV.